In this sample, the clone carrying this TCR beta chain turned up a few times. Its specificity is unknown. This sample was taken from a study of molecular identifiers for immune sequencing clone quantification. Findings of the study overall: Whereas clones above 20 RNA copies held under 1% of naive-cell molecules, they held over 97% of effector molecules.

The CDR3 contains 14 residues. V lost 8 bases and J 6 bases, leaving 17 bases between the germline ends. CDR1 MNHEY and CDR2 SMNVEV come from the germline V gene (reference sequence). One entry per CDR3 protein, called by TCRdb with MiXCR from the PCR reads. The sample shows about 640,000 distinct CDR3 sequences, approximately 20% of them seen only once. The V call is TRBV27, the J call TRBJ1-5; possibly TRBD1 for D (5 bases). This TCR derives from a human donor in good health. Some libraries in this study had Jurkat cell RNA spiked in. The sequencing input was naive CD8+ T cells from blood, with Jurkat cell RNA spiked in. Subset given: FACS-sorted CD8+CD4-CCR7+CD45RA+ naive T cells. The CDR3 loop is CASGPSTGFQPQHF. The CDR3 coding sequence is TGTGCCAGCGGTCCCAGTACAGGCTTTCAGCCCCAGCATTTT.